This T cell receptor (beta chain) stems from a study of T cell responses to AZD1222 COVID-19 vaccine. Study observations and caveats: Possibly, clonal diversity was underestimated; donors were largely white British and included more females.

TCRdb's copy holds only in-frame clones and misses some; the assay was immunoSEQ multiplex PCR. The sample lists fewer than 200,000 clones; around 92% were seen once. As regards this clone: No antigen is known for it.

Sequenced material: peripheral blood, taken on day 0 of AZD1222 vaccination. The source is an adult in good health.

CDR3 bases: TGTGCCAGCACCCCCCGGAGACAGGGGAACACTGAAGCTTTCTTT. It codes for CASTPRRQGNTEAFF. The rearrangement links TRBV18 to TRBJ1-1, with 7 bases lining up with TRBD1. J lost 1 base, V lost 8 bases, and 10 bases had no gene match. The CDR3 spans 15 residues. Germline V gene data show CDR1 as KGHSH and CDR2 as LQKENI.